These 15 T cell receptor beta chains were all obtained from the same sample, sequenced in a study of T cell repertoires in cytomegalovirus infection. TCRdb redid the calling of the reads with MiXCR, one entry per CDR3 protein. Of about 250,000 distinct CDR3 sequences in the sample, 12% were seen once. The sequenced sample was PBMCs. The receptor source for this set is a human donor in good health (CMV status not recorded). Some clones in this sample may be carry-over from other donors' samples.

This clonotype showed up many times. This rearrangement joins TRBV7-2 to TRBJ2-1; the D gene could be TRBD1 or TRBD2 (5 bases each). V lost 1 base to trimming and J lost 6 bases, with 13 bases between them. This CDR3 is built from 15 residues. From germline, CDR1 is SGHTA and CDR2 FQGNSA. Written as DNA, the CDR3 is TGTGCCAGCAGCTTAGATGGGGGAGAGGTCAATGAGCAGTTCTTC. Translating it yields CASSLDGGEVNEQFF.

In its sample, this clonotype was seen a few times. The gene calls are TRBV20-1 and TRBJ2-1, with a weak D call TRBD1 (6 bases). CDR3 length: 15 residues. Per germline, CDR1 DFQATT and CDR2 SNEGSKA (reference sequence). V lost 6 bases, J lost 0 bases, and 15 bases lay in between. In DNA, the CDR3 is TGCAGTGCCTCAGGGGTGTGGAGCTCCTACAATGAGCAGTTCTTC. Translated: CSASGVWSSYNEQFF.

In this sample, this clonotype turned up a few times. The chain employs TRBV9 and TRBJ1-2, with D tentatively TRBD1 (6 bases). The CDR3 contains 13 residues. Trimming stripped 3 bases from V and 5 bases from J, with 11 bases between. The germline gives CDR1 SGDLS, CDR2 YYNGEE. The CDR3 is CASSGGQSYGYTF. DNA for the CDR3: TGTGCCAGCAGCGGGGGACAATCATATGGCTACACCTTC.

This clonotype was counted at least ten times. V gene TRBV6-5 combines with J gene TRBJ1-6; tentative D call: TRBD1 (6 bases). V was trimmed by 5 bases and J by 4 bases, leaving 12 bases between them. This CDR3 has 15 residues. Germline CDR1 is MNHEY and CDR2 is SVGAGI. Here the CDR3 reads CASSPRTAYNSPLHF. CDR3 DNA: TGTGCCAGCAGTCCGCGGACAGCTTATAATTCACCCCTCCACTTT.

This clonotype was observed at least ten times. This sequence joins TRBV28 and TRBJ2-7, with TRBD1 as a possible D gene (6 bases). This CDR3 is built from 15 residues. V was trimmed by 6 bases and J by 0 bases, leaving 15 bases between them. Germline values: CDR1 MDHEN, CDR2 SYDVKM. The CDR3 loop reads CASSQTGTPSYEQYF. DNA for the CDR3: TGTGCCAGCAGCCAAACAGGGACACCCTCCTACGAGCAGTACTTC.

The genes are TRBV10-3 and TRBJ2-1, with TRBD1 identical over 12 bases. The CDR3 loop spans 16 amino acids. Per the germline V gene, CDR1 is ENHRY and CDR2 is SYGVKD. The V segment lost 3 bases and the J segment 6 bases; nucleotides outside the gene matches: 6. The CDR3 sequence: CAISDTGTGGINEQFF. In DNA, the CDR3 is TGTGCCATCAGTGACACCGGGACAGGGGGCATCAATGAGCAGTTCTTC.

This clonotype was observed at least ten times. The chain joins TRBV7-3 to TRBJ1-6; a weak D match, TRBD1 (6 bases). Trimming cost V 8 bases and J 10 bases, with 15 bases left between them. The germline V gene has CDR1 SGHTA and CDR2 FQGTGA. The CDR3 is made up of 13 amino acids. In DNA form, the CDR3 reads TGTGCCAGCGGTTCGGGGGCCAACTCACCCCTCCACTTT. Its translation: CASGSGANSPLHF.

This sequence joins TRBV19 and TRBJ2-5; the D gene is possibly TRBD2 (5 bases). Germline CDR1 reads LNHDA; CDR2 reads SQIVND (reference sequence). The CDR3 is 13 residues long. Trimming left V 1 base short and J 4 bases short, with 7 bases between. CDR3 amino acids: CASSIGAGETQYF. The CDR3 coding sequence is TGTGCCAGTAGTATAGGGGCGGGAGAGACCCAGTACTTC.

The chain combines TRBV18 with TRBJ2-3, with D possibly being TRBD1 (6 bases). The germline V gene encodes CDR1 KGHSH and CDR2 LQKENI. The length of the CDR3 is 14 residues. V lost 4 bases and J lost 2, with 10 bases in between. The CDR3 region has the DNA TGTGCCAGCTCACGGGGGCGCGACACAGATACGCAGTATTTT. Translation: CASSRGRDTDTQYF. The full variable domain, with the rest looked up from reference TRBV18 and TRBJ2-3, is NAGVMQNPRHLVRRRGQEARLRCSPMKGHSHVYWYRQLPEEGLKFMVYLQKENIIDESGMPKERFSAEFPKEGPSILRIQQVVRGDSAAYFCASSRGRDTDTQYFGPGTRLTVL.

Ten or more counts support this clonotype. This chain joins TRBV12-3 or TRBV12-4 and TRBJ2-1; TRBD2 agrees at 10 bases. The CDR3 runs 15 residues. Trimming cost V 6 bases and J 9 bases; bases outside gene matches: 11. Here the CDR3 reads CASRTGTSVFGEQFF. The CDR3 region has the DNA TGTGCCAGCAGGACCGGGACTAGCGTATTTGGTGAGCAGTTCTTC.

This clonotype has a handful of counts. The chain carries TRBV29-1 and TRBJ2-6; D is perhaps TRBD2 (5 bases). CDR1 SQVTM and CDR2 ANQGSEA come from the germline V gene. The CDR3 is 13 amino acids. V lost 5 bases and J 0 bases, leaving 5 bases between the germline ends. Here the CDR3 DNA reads TGCAGCGTTCGGGGCTCTGGGGCCAACGTCCTGACTTTC. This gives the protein CSVRGSGANVLTF.

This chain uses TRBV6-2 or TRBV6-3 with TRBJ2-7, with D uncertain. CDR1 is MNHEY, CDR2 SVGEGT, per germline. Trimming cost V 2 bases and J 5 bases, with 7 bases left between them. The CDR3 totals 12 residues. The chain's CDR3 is CASSYVANEQYF. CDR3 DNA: TGTGCCAGCAGTTACGTTGCCAACGAGCAGTACTTC.

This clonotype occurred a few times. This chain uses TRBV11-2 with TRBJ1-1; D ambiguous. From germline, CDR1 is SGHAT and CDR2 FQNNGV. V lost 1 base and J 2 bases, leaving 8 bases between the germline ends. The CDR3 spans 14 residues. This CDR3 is CASSLVSTNTEAFF. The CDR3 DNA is TGTGCCAGCAGCTTAGTCAGTACCAACACTGAAGCTTTCTTT.

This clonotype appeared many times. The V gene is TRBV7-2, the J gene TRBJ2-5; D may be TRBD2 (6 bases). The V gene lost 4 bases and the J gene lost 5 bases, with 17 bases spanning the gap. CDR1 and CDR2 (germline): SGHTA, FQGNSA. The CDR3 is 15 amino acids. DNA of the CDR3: TGTGCCAGCAGCTCCCCATGGCGGGGACGGGAGACCCAGTACTTC. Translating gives CASSSPWRGRETQYF.

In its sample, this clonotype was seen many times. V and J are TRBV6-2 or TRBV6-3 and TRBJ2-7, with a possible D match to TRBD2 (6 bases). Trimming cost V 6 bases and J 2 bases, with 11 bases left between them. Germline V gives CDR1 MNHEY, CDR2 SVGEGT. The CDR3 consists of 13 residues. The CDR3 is CASSLTRTYEQYF. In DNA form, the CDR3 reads TGTGCCAGCAGCCTGACTAGAACCTACGAGCAGTACTTC.